Listed below are T cell receptor beta chains from one sample, sequenced in a study of regulatory T cells in long-lasting Graves disease. TCRdb fed the multiplex PCR reads into MiXCR, producing one record per CDR3 protein. The table includes a few hundred thousand distinct CDR3 sequences, 23% detected once. The sequencing used peripheral blood mononuclear cells (PBMCs), collected when the disease was refractory, from a patient treated with antithyroid drugs. All receptors come from a woman in her forties with Graves disease. CDR3s include the opening cysteine and the closing phenylalanine or tryptophan. The order of the fields is J gene, D gene, V gene, clone size, CDR3 DNA, CDR3 protein. D genes are given only for firm matches. Some rows mark clone size as missing; the rest say once, few, many or name a class of expanded clone.

>TRBJ1-4|.|TRBV2|many
TGTGCCAGCAGTGACTTCGCCTCGGGGGAAAAACTGTTTTTT
CASSDFASGEKLFF
>TRBJ1-1|.|TRBV30|few
TGTGCCTGGAAGGAATTCACTGAAGCTTTCTTT
CAWKEFTEAFF
>TRBJ1-1|TRBD1|TRBV2|many
TGTGCCAGCAGTGAACGGGGACAGATTGGGACTGAAGCTTTCTTT
CASSERGQIGTEAFF
>TRBJ1-2|.|TRBV20-1|many
TGCAGTGCTAGGGGGGGGACTCCTAACTATGGCTACACCTTC
CSARGGTPNYGYTF
>TRBJ1-4|.|TRBV24-1|.
TGTGCCACCAGTGACCCCGGGACGGAAAAACTGTTTTTT
CATSDPGTEKLFF
>TRBJ2-7|TRBD2|TRBV6-1|.
TGTGCCAGCAGGGGACTAGCGGGACGCGGGAAAAACGAGCAGTACTTC
CASRGLAGRGKNEQYF
>TRBJ2-5|.|TRBV2|many
TGTGCCAGCAGTGACGTTGCGAAAGAGACCCAGTACTTC
CASSDVAKETQYF
>TRBJ2-2|.|TRBV6-2/TRBV6-3|few
TGTGCCAGCAGTTACCCGCTAGCCCTGAACACCGGGGAGCTGTTTTTT
CASSYPLALNTGELFF
>TRBJ2-3|.|TRBV27|few
TGTGCCAGCAGCTCCATTTTGGGCTTCGTCACAGATACGCAGTATTTT
CASSSILGFVTDTQYF
>TRBJ2-7|.|TRBV6-1|.
TGTGCCAGCAGGAGGAGTGGGACCGTCTACGAGCAGTACTTC
CASRRSGTVYEQYF
>TRBJ2-5|.|TRBV6-2/TRBV6-3|once
TGTGCCAGCAGTTACTCGGCCGGGGGCGAAGAGACCCAGTACTTC
CASSYSAGGEETQYF
>TRBJ2-7|.|TRBV28|many
TGTGCCAGCACCCCTGGAGCAAGGGTCTACGAGCAGTACTTC
CASTPGARVYEQYF
>TRBJ2-2|.|TRBV6-1|many
TGTGCCAGCGAGGGGTATCTGGACACCGGGGAGCTGTTTTTT
CASEGYLDTGELFF
>TRBJ1-2|TRBD1|TRBV6-5|.
TGTGCCGGCAGTTCTAGGACAGGGCCGATCTATGGCTACACCTTC
CAGSSRTGPIYGYTF
>TRBJ2-4|TRBD2|TRBV20-1|.
TGCAGTGCGGTTTTCCCGGGACTAGAAGAGATAGGCAAAAACATTCAGTACTTC
CSAVFPGLEEIGKNIQYF
>TRBJ2-7|TRBD2|TRBV7-9|.
TGTGCCAGCAGCTTACCAAGCGGGAGTAGCGACGAGCAGTACTTC
CASSLPSGSSDEQYF
>TRBJ2-7|TRBD2|TRBV7-8|few
TGTGCCAGCAGCTTAGGTCCCCTAGCGGTTTACGAGCAGTACTTC
CASSLGPLAVYEQYF
>TRBJ2-5|.|TRBV7-3|many
TGTGCCAGCAGCCCGACTAGTCAACAAGAGACCCAGTACTTC
CASSPTSQQETQYF
>TRBJ2-5|TRBD1|TRBV12-3/TRBV12-4|many
TGTGCCAGCAGTCCACGGCAGGGGGCTGAGACCCAGTACTTC
CASSPRQGAETQYF
>TRBJ2-5|.|TRBV11-2|many
TGTGCCAGCAGCAGTAATCTCGGAGAGACCCAGTACTTC
CASSSNLGETQYF
>TRBJ1-4|.|TRBV5-4|.
TGTGCCAGCAGCCCCGGGACATTTAATGAAAAACTGTTTTTT
CASSPGTFNEKLFF
>TRBJ2-3|.|TRBV19|few
TGTGCCAGTAGAATCTTCGGCACAGATACGCAGTATTTT
CASRIFGTDTQYF
>TRBJ2-2|.|TRBV27|many
TGTGCCAGCAGTTTCCGTTTCGGGGAGCTGTTTTTT
CASSFRFGELFF
>TRBJ1-2|TRBD1|TRBV29-1|.
TGCAGCGTGGGGACAGGGAGCTATGGCTACACCTTC
CSVGTGSYGYTF
>TRBJ2-7|.|TRBV20-1|many
TGCAGTGCTAGCAGGCAATACTACGAGCAGTACTTC
CSASRQYYEQYF
>TRBJ1-6|.|TRBV7-9|few
TGTGCCAGCAGCCGGGACGGAACCCAATCACCCCTCCACTTT
CASSRDGTQSPLHF
>TRBJ1-4|TRBD1|TRBV28|many
TGTGCCAGCAGTTCCGGACAGGGACGTAATGAAAAACTGTTTTTT
CASSSGQGRNEKLFF
>TRBJ2-1|.|TRBV2|many
TGTGCCAGCAGGCGGGGACCCGCCTTCAATGAGCAGTTCTTC
CASRRGPAFNEQFF
>TRBJ1-3|.|TRBV6-1|.
TGTGCCAGCAGAAGCCCGGACAGACTCCGCTCTGGAAACACCATATATTTT
CASRSPDRLRSGNTIYF
>TRBJ2-1|TRBD1|TRBV5-1|few
TGCGCCAGCAGCTTGGACAGGACAGGGAGAGACAATGAGCAGTTCTTC
CASSLDRTGRDNEQFF
>TRBJ2-5|TRBD2|TRBV29-1|many
TGCAGCGTTGAAGGGACTAGACGAGAGACCCAGTACTTC
CSVEGTRRETQYF
>TRBJ1-2|TRBD1|TRBV6-1|few
TGTGCCAGCAGTGTAGAGACAGGGAACTATGGCTACACCTTC
CASSVETGNYGYTF
>TRBJ2-7|.|TRBV2|many
TGTGCCAGCAGTGGCTCTTCCGAGCAGTACTTC
CASSGSSEQYF
>TRBJ2-4|.|TRBV6-2/TRBV6-3|few
TGTGCCAGCAGTAACACCGGCCTTTCCAGGGGGGAGGCCAAAAACATTCAGTACTTC
CASSNTGLSRGEAKNIQYF
>TRBJ2-7|TRBD2|TRBV13|few
TGTGCCAGCAGCTTCCTTAGCGGGAGGTCCTCCTACGAGCAGTACTTC
CASSFLSGRSSYEQYF
>TRBJ1-2|.|TRBV6-2/TRBV6-3|.
TGTGCCAGCAGTTACTCGTGGGAAAACTATGGCTACACCTTC
CASSYSWENYGYTF
>TRBJ1-4|.|TRBV5-1|many
TGCGCCAGCAGCACCTACGGAGGTTTCGCAACTAATGAAAAACTGTTTTTT
CASSTYGGFATNEKLFF
>TRBJ1-2|.|TRBV6-1|many
TGTGCCAGCAGGGCAGGCAACTATGGCTACACCTTC
CASRAGNYGYTF
>TRBJ2-7|.|TRBV7-9|many
TGTGCCAGCAGCTTAAATGGGTACGAGCAGTACTTC
CASSLNGYEQYF
>TRBJ2-5|TRBD2|TRBV30|.
TGTGCCTGGAGTGTATGGGCGGGAGCAGGGGAGACCCAGTACTTC
CAWSVWAGAGETQYF
>TRBJ2-7|TRBD1|TRBV11-2|.
TGTGCCAGCAGCTTAGGGGACAGGGTTTGGGGCTACGAGCAGTACTTC
CASSLGDRVWGYEQYF
>TRBJ2-1|.|TRBV2|many
TGTGCCAGCAGTGATTTAGCGGTCTCCTACAATGAGCAGTTCTTC
CASSDLAVSYNEQFF
>TRBJ1-2|.|TRBV6-1|.
TGTGCCAGCAGTATGGGGGGGGACCTCGGGGGCTACACCTTC
CASSMGGDLGGYTF
>TRBJ1-5|TRBD1|TRBV3-1|.
TGTGCCAGCAGCCGGAACACAGGGGACAATCAGCCCCAGCATTTT
CASSRNTGDNQPQHF
>TRBJ1-2|.|TRBV7-9|many
TGTGCCAGCAGCTTAGCGCTGGCCGGGGGCAGTGGCTACACCTTC
CASSLALAGGSGYTF
>TRBJ2-5|TRBD2|TRBV27|.
TGTGCCAGCAGCCCGGGAGCGGGAGAAGAGACCCAGTACTTC
CASSPGAGEETQYF
>TRBJ2-2|TRBD2|TRBV2|many
TGTGCCAGCAGCGGACTAGTTCCTAACACCGGGGAGCTGTTTTTT
CASSGLVPNTGELFF
>TRBJ2-1|.|TRBV12-3/TRBV12-4|.
TGTGCCAGCAGTTTTGTACACCCCCGCAATGAGCAGTTCTTC
CASSFVHPRNEQFF
>TRBJ2-3|.|TRBV12-3/TRBV12-4|.
TGTGCCAGCAGTTTACCCGGAACTAGCACAGATACGCAGTATTTT
CASSLPGTSTDTQYF
>TRBJ1-1|.|TRBV27|few
TGTGCCAGCAGTTCGGGACTAACTAGGAGCACTGAAGCTTTCTTT
CASSSGLTRSTEAFF
>TRBJ1-4|TRBD1|TRBV18|.
TGTGCCAGCTCACCGGTGGGACAGGCTAATGAAAAACTGTTTTTT
CASSPVGQANEKLFF